This T cell receptor (beta chain) was profiled in a study of spatial heterogeneity in lung cancer. This clonotype was detected only a few times. At one end the junction does not follow the germline gene, possibly because of a read error. Specified time point: blood at routine non-recurrence follow-up after resection. Whole RNA obtained from tumor, nontumor lung or frozen PBMC underwent sequencing without sorting. CDR1 and CDR2 (germline): SQVTM, ANQGSEA. The CDR3 length is 14 residues. Each molecule of TCR cDNA was tagged with one unique molecular identifier. TCRdb ran MiXCR on the 5' RACE reads and lists one entry per CDR3 protein. The sample consists of about 94,000 distinct CDR3 sequences, less than 20% of them appearing once.

Material: PBMCs, obtained at follow-up. The TCR sequence derives from a male donor with early-stage non-small cell lung cancer. The chain has TRBV29-1 and TRBJ2-3; D gene unclear. CDR3 amino acids: CSVGSGLSTDTQYF. CDR3 bases: TGCAGCGTCGGCTCCGGGCTAAGCACGGATACGCAGTATTTT.